These 31 T cell receptor beta chains share one sample of origin, sequenced in a study of shared clonotypes between healthy human individuals. Positively selected for CCR7, the CD45RO-negative cells used as naive CD8 cells excluded terminally differentiated effector memory CD45RA+ cells. Some clones are missing from TCRdb's copy, which holds only in-frame ones; the method was immunoSEQ multiplex PCR. The sample has over 750,000 clones; roughly 96% are singletons. Sequenced: naive CD8+ T cells sorted from blood. All receptors derive from a man aged 30 to 39 in good health.

The gene calls are TRBV27 and TRBJ2-7; TRBD2 matches 9 bases. Trimming removed 6 bases from V and 5 bases from J; junction bases left unmatched: 8. This CDR3 is 14 amino acids long. Germline CDR1 MNHEY, CDR2 SMNVEV (reference sequence). The CDR3 is CASRPGLAVHEQYF. The CDR3 bases are TGTGCCAGCAGACCGGGACTAGCAGTCCACGAGCAGTACTTC.

This sequence joins TRBV29-1 and TRBJ2-7, with 12 bases aligning to TRBD1. This CDR3 spans 14 amino acids. The J segment lost 7 bases and the V segment lost 1 base, leaving 5 bases of the junction unmatched. Germline V gene lookup returns CDR1 SQVTM and CDR2 ANQGSEA. DNA for the CDR3: TGCAGCGTTGAAGGGGGACAGGGGGCGCGAGAGCAGTACTTC. This sequence encodes CSVEGGQGAREQYF.

V gene TRBV29-1 combines with J gene TRBJ2-3; TRBD1 matches 7 bases. The CDR3 extends over 14 amino acids. V gave up 6 bases and J gave up 4 bases; unmatched junction bases: 10. CDR1 and CDR2 (germline): SQVTM, ANQGSEA. This CDR3 reads CSVRTTGQPDTQYF. The CDR3 nucleotides read TGCAGCGTCCGCACGACAGGGCAGCCAGATACGCAGTATTTT.

DNA for the CDR3: TGTGCCAGCAGCTTCCCGACAGGGGGGAACACTGAAGCTTTCTTT. Protein: CASSFPTGGNTEAFF. The genes are TRBV11-2 and TRBJ1-1; 9 bases match TRBD1. After removal of 3 bases from V and 1 base from J, the junction contained 3 bases not matched to a gene. The V gene's germline CDR1 is SGHAT and CDR2 FQNNGV. The CDR3 has 15 residues.

The DNA for the CDR3 is TGCGCCAGCGGGACATACAATGAGCAGTTCTTC. As protein: CASGTYNEQFF. J is TRBJ2-1 and V is TRBV4-1; maybe TRBD1 (6 bases). The CDR3 totals 11 residues. Germline V gene sequence: CDR1 MGHRA, CDR2 YSYEKL. Trimming left V 8 bases short and J 4 bases short, with 6 bases between.

The V call is TRBV7-6, the J call TRBJ2-1; D unclear. Trimming cost V 5 bases and J 7 bases, with 21 bases left between them. This CDR3 region has 16 residues. Looked up from germline, CDR1 is SGHVS and CDR2 is FNYEAQ. The CDR3 bases are TGTGCCAGCAGCCCGTGGGCCGCCGCGATGGAGAATGAGCAGTTCTTC. The encoded protein is CASSPWAAAMENEQFF.

This chain joins TRBV18 and TRBJ2-3, with TRBD1 matching 7 bases. This CDR3 contains 17 residues. CDR1 and CDR2 from the germline V gene are KGHSH and LQKENI. V lost 3 bases to trimming and J lost 1 base; unmatched junction nucleotides: 10. CDR3 in DNA: TGTGCCAGCTCACCCCCGAGGACAGGCCAAGGCACAGATACGCAGTATTTT. Translated: CASSPPRTGQGTDTQYF.

This clone was recorded only once. The CDR3 is CASRSRTGSSYEQYF. CDR3 bases: TGTGCCAGCAGATCCCGGACAGGGAGCTCCTACGAGCAGTACTTC. The chain couples TRBV14 to TRBJ2-7, with TRBD1 matching 8 bases. The length of the CDR3 is 15 residues. The germline CDR1 and CDR2 sequences are SGHDN and FVKESK. With 6 bases clipped from V and 0 bases from J, the junction kept 7 bases outside the gene matches.

The chain uses TRBV5-1 and TRBJ2-1; D is perhaps TRBD2 (5 bases). V lost 0 bases, J lost 10 bases, and 11 bases lay in between. The CDR3 runs 13 residues. Germline CDR1 is SGHRS and CDR2 is YFSETQ. The CDR3 DNA reads as TGCGCCAGCAGCTTGGAAGGGCCGGGGGAGCAGTTCTTC. It yields the protein CASSLEGPGEQFF.

The rearrangement joins TRBV6-4 to TRBJ1-1; 7 bases are a match to TRBD1. The CDR3 is 13 residues long. V was pared by 10 bases and J by 1 base, with 6 bases of the junction left unmatched. Germline-derived CDR1 and CDR2 are MRHNA and SNTAGT. CDR3 residues: CANTYRGNTEAFF. The CDR3 nucleotides read TGTGCCAACACTTACAGGGGGAACACTGAAGCTTTCTTT.

The genes are TRBV4-1 and TRBJ2-7, with D tentatively TRBD2 (5 bases). Between the trimmed V and J ends, which lost 2 bases and 3 bases, there was a span of 11 bases. CDR3 length equals 14 residues. Germline V lookup: CDR1 MGHRA, CDR2 YSYEKL. CDR3 region: CASSQIDAGYEQYF. The CDR3 DNA follows: TGCGCCAGCAGCCAAATAGACGCGGGCTACGAGCAGTACTTC.

The chain is built from TRBV18 and TRBJ2-1, with 7 bases identical to TRBD1. The ends lost 2 bases at V and 4 bases at J; junction bases unmatched: 8. From germline, CDR1 is KGHSH and CDR2 LQKENI. This CDR3 spans 16 amino acids. This chain's CDR3 is CASSPSEGARYNEQFF. The CDR3 DNA sequence: TGTGCCAGCTCACCATCAGAGGGGGCGCGATACAATGAGCAGTTCTTC.

This clone was recorded only once. The V gene is TRBV9, the J gene TRBJ2-7; possible D gene TRBD2, 6 bases. This CDR3 region has 15 residues. V was shortened by 1 base and J by 0 bases, with 11 bases between the two germline ends. The germline gives CDR1 SGDLS, CDR2 YYNGEE. The CDR3 spells CASSVMAGFSYEQYF. The DNA of the CDR3 is TGTGCCAGCAGCGTAATGGCGGGGTTCTCCTACGAGCAGTACTTC.

This sequence joins TRBV7-3 and TRBJ2-1; 10 bases match TRBD2. Trimming removed 4 bases from V and 6 bases from J; junction bases left unmatched: 6. CDR3 length: 15 amino acids. In germline, CDR1 is SGHTA, CDR2 FQGTGA. The CDR3: CASSSLAGGLNEQFF. The DNA for the CDR3 is TGTGCCAGCAGCTCTTTAGCGGGAGGCCTCAATGAGCAGTTCTTC.

The chain has TRBV29-1 and TRBJ2-7, with TRBD1 matching 7 bases. Germline lookup yields CDR1 SQVTM and CDR2 ANQGSEA. The ends lost 6 bases at V and 0 bases at J; junction bases unmatched: 5. CDR3 length: 13 residues. CDR3 bases: TGCAGCGTCCATTGGACAGGCTCCTACGAGCAGTACTTC. It translates to CSVHWTGSYEQYF.

The chain has TRBV11-3 and TRBJ2-3; D gene ambiguous. This CDR3 contains 13 residues. Germline assignment: CDR1 SGHNT and CDR2 YENEEA. V was clipped by 0 bases and J by 4 bases, with 5 bases between them. Here the CDR3 reads CASSLEGSDTQYF. CDR3 nucleotide sequence: TGTGCCAGCAGCTTAGAGGGATCAGATACGCAGTATTTT.

This chain uses TRBV6-4 with TRBJ1-2, with D possibly being TRBD1 (6 bases). Germline CDR1 and CDR2: MRHNA and SNTAGT. CDR3 length: 12 residues. The V end was cut by 7 bases, the J end by 7 bases, with 13 bases between. The CDR3 here is CASTDSKSGYTF. The CDR3 DNA reads as TGTGCCAGCACGGACAGTAAATCTGGCTACACCTTC.

This clone was seen once. The chain carries TRBV5-4 and TRBJ2-2, with D possibly being TRBD1 or TRBD2 (5 bases each). V lost 0 bases and J 6 bases, leaving 15 bases between the germline ends. CDR1 is SGHNT and CDR2 is YYREEE in the germline V gene (reference sequence). The CDR3 has 16 residues. The CDR3 reads CASSLVGGESPGELFF. The CDR3 DNA reads as TGTGCCAGCAGCTTGGTTGGGGGAGAATCACCCGGGGAGCTGTTTTTT. Based on the CDR3 plus reference TRBV5-4 and TRBJ2-2, the full variable domain is ETGVTQSPTHLIKTRGQQVTLRCSSQSGHNTVSWYQQALGQGPQFIFQYYREEENGRGNFPPRFSGLQFPNYSSELNVNALELDDSALYLCASSLVGGESPGELFFGEGSRLTVL.

The chain uses TRBV7-2 and TRBJ2-7; D remains unclear. Looked up from germline, CDR1 is SGHTA and CDR2 is FQGNSA. V was clipped by 6 bases and J by 2 bases, with 8 bases between them. The CDR3 loop spans 12 amino acids. CDR3 region: CASRSPAYEQYF. The CDR3 DNA reads TGTGCCAGCAGGTCTCCCGCCTACGAGCAGTACTTC.

With regard to this clone: At one boundary the junction diverges from the germline segment, which might be a read error. CDR3 protein: CASSRLAGGHEQYF. The CDR3, as DNA: TGTGCTAGCAGCCGACTAGCGGGAGGCCACGAGCAGTACTTC. The V call is TRBV7-7, the J call TRBJ2-7; TRBD2 matches at 13 bases. This CDR3 comprises 14 residues. The germline V gene encodes CDR1 SSHAT and CDR2 FNYEAQ (reference sequence).

This clone is a singleton in its sample. The rearrangement uses TRBV6-5 and TRBJ1-5; possible D gene TRBD1, 6 bases. The CDR3 contains 13 residues. Trimming pared 2 bases from V and 6 bases from J, leaving 8 bases between. Per the germline V gene, CDR1 is MNHEY and CDR2 is SVGAGI. The CDR3 sequence: CASSYTGSQPQHF. CDR3 in DNA: TGTGCCAGCAGTTACACAGGGAGTCAGCCCCAGCATTTT.

J is TRBJ1-5 and V is TRBV7-6; D gene unclear. The CDR3 has 13 amino acids. Trimming took 5 bases from V and 3 from J, leaving 8 bases between them. CDR1 and CDR2 from the germline V gene are SGHVS and FNYEAQ. The CDR3 spells CASSPGYNQPQHF. The CDR3 nucleotides read TGTGCCAGCAGCCCGGGTTACAATCAGCCCCAGCATTTT.

The J gene is TRBJ2-7, the V gene TRBV5-1; TRBD1 matches 9 bases. The J segment lost 3 bases and the V segment lost 7 bases, leaving 11 bases of the junction unmatched. The germline V gene has CDR1 SGHRS and CDR2 YFSETQ. This CDR3 has 15 amino acids. This CDR3 is CASAWGTGSSYEQYF. As DNA, the CDR3 is TGCGCCAGCGCTTGGGGGACAGGGAGCAGCTACGAGCAGTACTTC.

V is TRBV11-2 and J is TRBJ2-1, with 8 bases that match TRBD2. V was clipped by 1 base and J by 5 bases; unmatched bases: 10. Per germline, CDR1 SGHAT and CDR2 FQNNGV. This CDR3 is built from 17 residues. CDR3 nucleotides: TGTGCCAGCAGCTTAGGGCGATTAGCGGGATTAAACAATGAGCAGTTCTTC. Translation: CASSLGRLAGLNNEQFF.

The chain combines TRBV25-1 with TRBJ1-1; no clear D gene. The CDR3 loop spans 13 amino acids. CDR1 MGHDK and CDR2 SYGVNS come from the germline V gene. Trimming took off 7 bases at V and 3 bases at J, with 12 bases between the two ends. CDR3 nucleotide sequence: TGTGCCAGCAACCCCCCAGGCCACACTGAAGCTTTCTTT. Translated, it gives CASNPPGHTEAFF. The full variable domain, rest sourced from reference TRBV25-1 and TRBJ1-1, is EADIYQTPRYLVIGTGKKITLECSQTMGHDKMYWYQQDPGMELHLIHYSYGVNSTEKGDLSSESTVSRIRTEHFPLTLESARPSHTSQYLCASNPPGHTEAFFGQGTRLTVV.

Turning to this clone: The same CDR3 arises from other DNA sequences in this sample as well. The chain recombines TRBV7-9 with TRBJ2-7, with 10 bases identical to TRBD1. Germline V lookup: CDR1 SEHNR, CDR2 FQNEAQ (reference sequence). V lost 4 bases and J lost 4; bases outside the gene matches: 4. The CDR3 loop spans 14 amino acids. As DNA, the CDR3 is TGTGCCAGCAGCTCGACAGGGGGCTTGTACGAGCAGTACTTC. Translation: CASSSTGGLYEQYF. The complete variable domain, with remaining parts taken from reference TRBV7-9 and TRBJ2-7, reads DTGVSQNPRHKITKRGQNVTFRCDPISEHNRLYWYRQTLGQGPEFLTYFQNEAQLEKSRLLSDRFSAERPKGSFSTLEIQRTEQGDSAMYLCASSSTGGLYEQYFGPGTRLTVT.

This clone was detected only once. The chain has TRBV7-9 and TRBJ2-1, with 8 bases that match TRBD2. This CDR3 has 15 residues. CDR1 is SEHNR, CDR2 FQNEAQ, per germline (reference sequence). After removal of 2 bases from V and 3 bases from J, the junction contained 3 bases not matched to a gene. The CDR3 DNA reads TGTGCCAGCAGCTTACCCGGGAGGGTCTACAATGAGCAGTTCTTC. This codes for CASSLPGRVYNEQFF.

The chain employs TRBV5-4 and TRBJ2-7, with a possible D match to TRBD2 (5 bases). V lost 5 bases and J lost 5, with 17 bases in between. Per the germline V gene, CDR1 is SGHNT and CDR2 is YYREEE (reference sequence). This CDR3 has 14 amino acids. CDR3 amino acids: CASSSLGLPDEQYF. CDR3 in DNA: TGTGCCAGCAGTTCCCTAGGACTTCCAGACGAGCAGTACTTC.

This clone was counted a few times. The rearrangement uses TRBV5-6 and TRBJ2-1, with 15 bases fitting TRBD2. The length of the CDR3 is 16 residues. Germline CDR1 and CDR2: SGHDT and YYEEEE. Losses at the gene ends were 8 bases for V and 4 bases for J; bases not matched to a gene: 7. The CDR3 here is CASGLAGGPMYNEQFF. CDR3 coding DNA: TGTGCCAGTGGACTAGCGGGAGGGCCGATGTACAATGAGCAGTTCTTC.

A note on this clone: This sample also contains other DNA sequences that code for the same CDR3. The gene calls are TRBV27 and TRBJ1-1, with a possible D match to TRBD1 (5 bases). CDR1 and CDR2 (germline): MNHEY, SMNVEV (reference sequence). CDR3 length: 14 amino acids. Trimming shortened V by 6 bases and J by 1 base, and 12 bases separated the two germline ends. This CDR3 is CASSPRGGNTEAFF. DNA for the CDR3: TGTGCCAGCAGCCCACGTGGGGGGAACACTGAAGCTTTCTTT.

The rearrangement joins TRBV5-1 to TRBJ2-7, with 10 bases identical to TRBD1. The CDR3 contains 14 residues. The germline gives CDR1 SGHRS, CDR2 YFSETQ. V lost 4 bases and J lost 7; bases outside the gene matches: 8. CDR3 DNA: TGCGCCAGCAGCATTACGGGACAGGGGCGGGAGCAGTACTTC. This encodes CASSITGQGREQYF.